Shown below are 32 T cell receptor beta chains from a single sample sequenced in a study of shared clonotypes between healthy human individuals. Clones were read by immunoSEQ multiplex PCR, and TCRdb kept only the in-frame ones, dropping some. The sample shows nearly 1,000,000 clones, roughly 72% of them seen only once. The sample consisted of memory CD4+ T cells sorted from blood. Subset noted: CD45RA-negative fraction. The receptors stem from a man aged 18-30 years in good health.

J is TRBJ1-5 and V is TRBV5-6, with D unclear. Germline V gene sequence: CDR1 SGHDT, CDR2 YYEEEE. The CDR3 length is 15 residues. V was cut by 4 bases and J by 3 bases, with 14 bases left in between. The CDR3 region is CASSPQNSANQPQHF. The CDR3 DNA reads TGTGCCAGCAGCCCGCAGAACTCGGCCAATCAGCCCCAGCATTTT.

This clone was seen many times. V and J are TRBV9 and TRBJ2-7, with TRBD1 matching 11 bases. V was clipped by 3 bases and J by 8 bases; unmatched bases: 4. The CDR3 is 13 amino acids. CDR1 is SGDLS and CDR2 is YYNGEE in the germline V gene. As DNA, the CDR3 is TGTGCCAGCAGCGCAGGACAGGGGGCAAAGCAGTACTTC. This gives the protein CASSAGQGAKQYF.

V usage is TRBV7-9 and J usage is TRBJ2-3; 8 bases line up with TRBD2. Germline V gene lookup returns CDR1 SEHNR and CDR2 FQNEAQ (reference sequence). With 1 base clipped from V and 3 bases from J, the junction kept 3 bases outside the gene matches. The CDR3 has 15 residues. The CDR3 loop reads CASSLGLAKTDTQYF. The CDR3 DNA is TGTGCCAGCAGCTTAGGACTAGCGAAAACAGATACGCAGTATTTT.

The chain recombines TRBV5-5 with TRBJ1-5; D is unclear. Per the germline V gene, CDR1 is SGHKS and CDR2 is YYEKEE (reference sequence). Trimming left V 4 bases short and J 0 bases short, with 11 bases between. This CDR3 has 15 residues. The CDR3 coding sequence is TGTGCCAGCAGCCTGGGTCCCCTTAGCAATCAGCCCCAGCATTTT. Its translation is CASSLGPLSNQPQHF. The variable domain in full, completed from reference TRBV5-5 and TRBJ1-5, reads DAGVTQSPTHLIKTRGQQVTLRCSPISGHKSVSWYQQVLGQGPQFIFQYYEKEERGRGNFPDRFSARQFPNYSSELNVNALLLGDSALYLCASSLGPLSNQPQHFGDGTRLSIL.

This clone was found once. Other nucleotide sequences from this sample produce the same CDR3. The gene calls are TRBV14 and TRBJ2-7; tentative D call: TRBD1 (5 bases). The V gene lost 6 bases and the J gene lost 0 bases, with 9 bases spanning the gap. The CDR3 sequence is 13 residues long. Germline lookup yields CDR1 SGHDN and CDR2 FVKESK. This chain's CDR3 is CASSPTGSYEQYF. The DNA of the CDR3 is TGTGCCAGCAGTCCTACAGGCTCCTACGAGCAGTACTTC.

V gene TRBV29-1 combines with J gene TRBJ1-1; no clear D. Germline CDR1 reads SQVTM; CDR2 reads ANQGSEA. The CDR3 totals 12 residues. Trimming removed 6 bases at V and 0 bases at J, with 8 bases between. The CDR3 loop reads CSVKNMNTEAFF. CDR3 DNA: TGCAGCGTCAAAAACATGAACACTGAAGCTTTCTTT.

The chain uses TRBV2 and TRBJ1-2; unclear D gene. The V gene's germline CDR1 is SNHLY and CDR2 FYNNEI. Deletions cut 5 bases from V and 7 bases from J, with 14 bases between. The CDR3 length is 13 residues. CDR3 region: CASSTDGSRGYTF. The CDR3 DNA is TGTGCCAGCAGTACGGACGGGTCGCGTGGCTACACCTTC.

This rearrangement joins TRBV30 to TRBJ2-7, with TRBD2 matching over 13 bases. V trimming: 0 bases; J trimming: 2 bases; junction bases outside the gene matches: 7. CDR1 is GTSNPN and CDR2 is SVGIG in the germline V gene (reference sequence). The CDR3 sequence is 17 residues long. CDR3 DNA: TGTGCCTGGAGTGTGATGAGGACTAGCGGGAGTCCCTACGAGCAGTACTTC. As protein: CAWSVMRTSGSPYEQYF.

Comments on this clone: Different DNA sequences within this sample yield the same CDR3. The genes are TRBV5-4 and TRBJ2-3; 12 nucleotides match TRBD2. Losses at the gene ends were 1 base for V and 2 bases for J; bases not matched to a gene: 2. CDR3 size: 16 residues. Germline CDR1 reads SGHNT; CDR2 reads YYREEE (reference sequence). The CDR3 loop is CASSLRLAGVTDTQYF. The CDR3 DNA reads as TGTGCCAGCAGCTTGAGACTAGCGGGGGTCACAGATACGCAGTATTTT. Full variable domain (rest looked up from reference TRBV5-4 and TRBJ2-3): ETGVTQSPTHLIKTRGQQVTLRCSSQSGHNTVSWYQQALGQGPQFIFQYYREEENGRGNFPPRFSGLQFPNYSSELNVNALELDDSALYLCASSLRLAGVTDTQYFGPGTRLTVL.

CDR3: CASTLRTGDHEQYF. For the CDR3, the DNA is TGTGCCAGCACCCTTCGGACAGGGGACCACGAGCAGTACTTC. This chain joins TRBV6-1 and TRBJ2-7, with 9 bases aligning to TRBD1. CDR3 length equals 14 residues. The trim removed 7 bases at V and 5 bases at J, leaving 9 bases unmatched. Germline CDR1 reads MNHNS; CDR2 reads SASEGT.

CDR3 coding DNA: TGCGCCAGCAGCTTGCCCGGGACAGGGTTATACGAGCAGTACTTC. Encoded protein: CASSLPGTGLYEQYF. The V call is TRBV5-1, the J call TRBJ2-7; TRBD1 matches 9 bases. V trimming: 1 base; J trimming: 4 bases; junction bases outside the gene matches: 6. CDR1 is SGHRS, CDR2 YFSETQ, per germline. CDR3 size: 15 residues.

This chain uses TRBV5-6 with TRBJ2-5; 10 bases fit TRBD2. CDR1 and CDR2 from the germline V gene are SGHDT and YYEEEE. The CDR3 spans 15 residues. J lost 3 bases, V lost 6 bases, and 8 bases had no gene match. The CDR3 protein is CASTLLAGVEETQYF. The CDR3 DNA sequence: TGTGCCAGCACCCTTCTAGCGGGAGTGGAAGAGACCCAGTACTTC.

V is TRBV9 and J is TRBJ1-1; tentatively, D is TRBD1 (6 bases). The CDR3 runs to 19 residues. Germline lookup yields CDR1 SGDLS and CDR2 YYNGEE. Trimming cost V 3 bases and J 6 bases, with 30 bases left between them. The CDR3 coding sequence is TGTGCCAGCAGCGACAAGCGGGAGCCTAAGAGGGGGGAGAAGGCTGAAGCTTTCTTT. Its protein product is CASSDKREPKRGEKAEAFF.

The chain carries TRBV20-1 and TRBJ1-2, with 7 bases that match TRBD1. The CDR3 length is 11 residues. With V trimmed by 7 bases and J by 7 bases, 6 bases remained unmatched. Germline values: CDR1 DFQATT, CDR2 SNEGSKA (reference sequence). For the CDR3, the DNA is TGCAGTGTTACACAGGGGTTTGGCTACACCTTC. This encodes CSVTQGFGYTF.

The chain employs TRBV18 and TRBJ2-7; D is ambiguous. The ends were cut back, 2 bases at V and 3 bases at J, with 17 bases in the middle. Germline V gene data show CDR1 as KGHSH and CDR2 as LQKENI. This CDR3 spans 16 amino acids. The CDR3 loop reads CASSPGLQSLHYEQYF. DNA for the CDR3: TGTGCCAGCTCACCAGGTTTACAGAGCCTCCACTACGAGCAGTACTTC.

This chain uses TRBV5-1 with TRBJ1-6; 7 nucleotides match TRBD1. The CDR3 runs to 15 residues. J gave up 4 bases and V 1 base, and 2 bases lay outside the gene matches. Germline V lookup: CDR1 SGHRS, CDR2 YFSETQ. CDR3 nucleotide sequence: TGCGCCAGCAGCTTGTCGGGACAGTATAATTCACCCCTCCACTTT. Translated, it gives CASSLSGQYNSPLHF.

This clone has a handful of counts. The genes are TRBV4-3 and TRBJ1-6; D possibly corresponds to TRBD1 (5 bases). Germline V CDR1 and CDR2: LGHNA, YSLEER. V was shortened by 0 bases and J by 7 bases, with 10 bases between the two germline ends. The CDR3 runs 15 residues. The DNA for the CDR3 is TGCGCCAGCAGCCAAGATCGGGGCAGGAATTCACCCCTCCACTTT. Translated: CASSQDRGRNSPLHF.

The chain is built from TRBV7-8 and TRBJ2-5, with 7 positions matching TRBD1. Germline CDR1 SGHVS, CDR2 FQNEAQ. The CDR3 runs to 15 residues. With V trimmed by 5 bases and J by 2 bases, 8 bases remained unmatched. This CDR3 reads CASSQWDSGQETQYF. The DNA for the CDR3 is TGTGCCAGCAGCCAGTGGGACAGCGGACAAGAGACCCAGTACTTC. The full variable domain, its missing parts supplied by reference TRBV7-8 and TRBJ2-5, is GAGVSQSPRYKVAKRGQDVALRCDPISGHVSLFWYQQALGQGPEFLTYFQNEAQLDKSGLPSDRFFAERPEGSVSTLKIQRTQQEDSAVYLCASSQWDSGQETQYFGPGTRLLVL.

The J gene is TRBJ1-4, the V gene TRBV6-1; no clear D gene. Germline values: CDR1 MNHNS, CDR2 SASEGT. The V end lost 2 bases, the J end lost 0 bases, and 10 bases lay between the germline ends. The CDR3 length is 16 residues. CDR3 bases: TGTGCCAGCAGTGAACTTGGGTGGGCAACTAATGAAAAACTGTTTTTT. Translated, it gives CASSELGWATNEKLFF.

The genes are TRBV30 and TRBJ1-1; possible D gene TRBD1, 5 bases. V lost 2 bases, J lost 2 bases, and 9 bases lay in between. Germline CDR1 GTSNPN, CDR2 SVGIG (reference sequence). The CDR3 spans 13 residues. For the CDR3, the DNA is TGTGCCTGGAGTAGGGGTAGAAACACTGAAGCTTTCTTT. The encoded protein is CAWSRGRNTEAFF.

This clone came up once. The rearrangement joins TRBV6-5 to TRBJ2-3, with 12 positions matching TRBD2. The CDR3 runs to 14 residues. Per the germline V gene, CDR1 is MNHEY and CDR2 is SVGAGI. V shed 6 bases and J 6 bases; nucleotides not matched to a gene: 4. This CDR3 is CASRSSGGADTQYF. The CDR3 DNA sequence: TGTGCCAGCAGATCTAGCGGGGGGGCCGATACGCAGTATTTT.

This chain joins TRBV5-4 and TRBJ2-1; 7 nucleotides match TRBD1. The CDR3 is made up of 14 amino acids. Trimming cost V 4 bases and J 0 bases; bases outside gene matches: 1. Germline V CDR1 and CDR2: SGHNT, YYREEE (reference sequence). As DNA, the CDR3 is TGTGCCAGCAGCCGGGACAGCTCCTACAATGAGCAGTTCTTC. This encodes CASSRDSSYNEQFF.

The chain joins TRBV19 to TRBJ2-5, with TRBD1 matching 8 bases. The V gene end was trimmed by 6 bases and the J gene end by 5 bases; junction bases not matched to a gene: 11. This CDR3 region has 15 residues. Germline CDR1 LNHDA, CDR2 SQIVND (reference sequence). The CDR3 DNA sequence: TGTGCCAGTAGGAAGGGTCAGGGGGCGAGGGAGACCCAGTACTTC. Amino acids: CASRKGQGARETQYF.

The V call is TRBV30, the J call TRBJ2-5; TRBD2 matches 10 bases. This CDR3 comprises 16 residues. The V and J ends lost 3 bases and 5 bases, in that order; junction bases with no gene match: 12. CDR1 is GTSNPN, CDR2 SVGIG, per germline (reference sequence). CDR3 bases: TGTGCCTGGAGCACATCACTAGCGGGGAGTGGGGAGACCCAGTACTTC. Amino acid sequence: CAWSTSLAGSGETQYF.

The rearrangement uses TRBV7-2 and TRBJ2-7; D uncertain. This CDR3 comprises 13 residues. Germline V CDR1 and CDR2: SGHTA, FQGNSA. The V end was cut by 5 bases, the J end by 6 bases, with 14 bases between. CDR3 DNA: TGTGCCAGCAGCCTAAACCAAAAGGGCGAGCAGTACTTC. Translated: CASSLNQKGEQYF.

CDR3 nucleotides: TGTGCTAGTGGCCAGGGACAGGGGGCTTACAATGAGCAGTTCTTC. This sequence encodes CASGQGQGAYNEQFF. The chain combines TRBV12-5 with TRBJ2-1, with TRBD1 matching 12 bases. CDR1 is LGHNT, CDR2 FRNRAP, per germline. The CDR3 runs 15 residues. Losses at the gene ends were 6 bases for V and 4 bases for J; bases not matched to a gene: 4.

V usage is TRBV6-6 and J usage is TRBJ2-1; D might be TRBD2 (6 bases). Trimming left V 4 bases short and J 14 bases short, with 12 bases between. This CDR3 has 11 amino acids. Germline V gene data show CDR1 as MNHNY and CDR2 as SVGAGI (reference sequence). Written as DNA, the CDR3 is TGTGCCAGCAGTTTCGGGGGTTTGGAGTTCTTC. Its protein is CASSFGGLEFF.

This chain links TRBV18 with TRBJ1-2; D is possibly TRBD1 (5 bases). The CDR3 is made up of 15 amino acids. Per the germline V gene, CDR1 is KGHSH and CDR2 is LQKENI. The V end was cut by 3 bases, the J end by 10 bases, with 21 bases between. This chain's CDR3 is CASSPTDSRLFDYTF. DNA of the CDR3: TGTGCCAGCTCACCTACCGACAGCCGGTTGTTTGACTACACCTTC.

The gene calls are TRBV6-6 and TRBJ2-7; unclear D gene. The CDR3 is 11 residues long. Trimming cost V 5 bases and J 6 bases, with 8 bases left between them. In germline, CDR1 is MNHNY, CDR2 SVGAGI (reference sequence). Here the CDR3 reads CASSAIREQYF. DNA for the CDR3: TGTGCCAGCAGTGCTATCCGCGAGCAGTACTTC.

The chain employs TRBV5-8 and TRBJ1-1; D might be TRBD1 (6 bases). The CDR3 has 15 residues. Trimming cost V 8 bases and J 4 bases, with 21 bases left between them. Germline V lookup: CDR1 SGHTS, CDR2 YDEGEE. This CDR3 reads CASGSRSNRVTEAFF. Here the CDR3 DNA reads TGTGCCAGTGGTTCAAGGTCTAACAGGGTCACTGAAGCTTTCTTT.

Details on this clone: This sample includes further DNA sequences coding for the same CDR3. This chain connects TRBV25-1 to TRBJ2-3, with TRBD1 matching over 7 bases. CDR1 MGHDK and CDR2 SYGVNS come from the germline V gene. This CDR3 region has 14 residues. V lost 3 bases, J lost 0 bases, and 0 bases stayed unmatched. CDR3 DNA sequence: TGTGCCAGCAGTGACAGGGGGAGCACAGATACGCAGTATTTT. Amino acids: CASSDRGSTDTQYF.

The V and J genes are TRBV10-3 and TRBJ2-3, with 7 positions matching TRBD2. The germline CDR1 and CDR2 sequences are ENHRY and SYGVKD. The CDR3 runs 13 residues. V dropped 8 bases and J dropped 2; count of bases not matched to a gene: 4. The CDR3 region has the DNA TGTGCCATCCGGGGGGATAACACAGATACGCAGTATTTT. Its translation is CAIRGDNTDTQYF.